This T cell receptor beta chain was captured in a study of T cells in Graves' hyperthyroidism and ophthalmopathy. Across the whole study: Peripheral blood draws took place at initial diagnosis, ahead of any treatment.

RNA transcripts were the template for amplifying TCR beta CDR3 regions. Carried out on the TCR CDR3, a first-round RT-PCR used the HTBI primer set. TCRdb re-called the multiplex PCR reads with MiXCR, one entry per CDR3 protein. The repertoire consists of roughly 700,000 distinct CDR3 sequences, with 30% to 40% occurring once and the leading ten covering roughly 30%. This sample holds PBMCs from 8.5 to 10 ml fresh peripheral blood. The sample taken for sequencing was blood. The receptor's source is a woman in her thirties or forties with Graves' hyperthyroidism.

CDR3 in amino acids: CASSSQAQGNTIYF. CDR3 bases: TGTGCCAGCAGCTCCCAAGCTCAGGGAAACACCATATATTTT. The chain carries TRBV7-8 and TRBJ1-3; D ambiguous. The germline V and J ends were trimmed by 4 bases and 4 bases, with 11 bases remaining between them. The CDR3 consists of 14 residues. Germline CDR1 and CDR2: SGHVS and FQNEAQ.